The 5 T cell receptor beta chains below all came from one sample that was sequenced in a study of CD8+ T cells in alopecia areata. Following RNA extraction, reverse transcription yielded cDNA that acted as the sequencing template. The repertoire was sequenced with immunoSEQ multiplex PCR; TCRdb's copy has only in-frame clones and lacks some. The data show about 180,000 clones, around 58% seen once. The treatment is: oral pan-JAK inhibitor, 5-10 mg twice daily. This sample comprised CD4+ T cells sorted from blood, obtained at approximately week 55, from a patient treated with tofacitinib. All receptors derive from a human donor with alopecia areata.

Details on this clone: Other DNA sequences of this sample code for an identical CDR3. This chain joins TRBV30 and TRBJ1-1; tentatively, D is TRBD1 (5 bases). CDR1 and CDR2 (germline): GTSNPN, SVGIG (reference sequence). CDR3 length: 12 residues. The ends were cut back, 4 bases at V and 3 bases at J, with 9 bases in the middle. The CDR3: CAWTRQYTEAFF. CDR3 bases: TGTGCCTGGACAAGACAGTACACTGAAGCTTTCTTT.

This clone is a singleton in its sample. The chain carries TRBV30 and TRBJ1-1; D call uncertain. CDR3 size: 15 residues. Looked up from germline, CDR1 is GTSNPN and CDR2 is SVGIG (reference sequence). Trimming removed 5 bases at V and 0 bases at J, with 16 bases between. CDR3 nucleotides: TGTGCCTGGTGGAAGACGGGAGCTATGAACACTGAAGCTTTCTTT. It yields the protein CAWWKTGAMNTEAFF.

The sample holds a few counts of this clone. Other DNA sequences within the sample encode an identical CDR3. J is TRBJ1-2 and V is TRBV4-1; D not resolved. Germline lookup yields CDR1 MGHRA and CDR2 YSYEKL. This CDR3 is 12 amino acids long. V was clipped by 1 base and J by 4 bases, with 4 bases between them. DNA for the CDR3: TGCGCCAGCAGCCAAGTGGGCTATGGCTACACCTTC. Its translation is CASSQVGYGYTF.

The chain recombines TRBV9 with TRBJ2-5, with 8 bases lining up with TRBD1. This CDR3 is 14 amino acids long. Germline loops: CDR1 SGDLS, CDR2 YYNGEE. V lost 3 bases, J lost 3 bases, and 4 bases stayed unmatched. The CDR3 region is CASSARTGKETQYF. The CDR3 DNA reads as TGTGCCAGCAGCGCCCGGACAGGGAAAGAGACCCAGTACTTC.

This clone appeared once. CDR3 DNA: TGTGCCAGCAGCTTTAAGACAGGGCGGAACACTGAAGCTTTCTTT. This sequence encodes CASSFKTGRNTEAFF. The genes are TRBV7-9 and TRBJ1-1; 7 bases fit TRBD1. Trimming at V came to 3 bases and at J to 1 base, leaving 5 bases not matched to a gene. The CDR3 runs 15 residues. The germline gives CDR1 SEHNR, CDR2 FQNEAQ (reference sequence).